Shown below are 16 T cell receptor beta chains from a single sample sequenced in a study of blood T cell repertoires in COVID-19. Only in-frame clones appear in the TCRdb table, and some are missing; sequencing was by immunoSEQ multiplex PCR. The sample shows more than 350,000 clones, about 87% of them seen only once. The sample taken for sequencing was PBMCs or T cells enriched from blood (not recorded which). Receptors were obtained from a woman in her forties or fifties who had recovered from COVID-19.

This clone was seen a single time. The chain couples TRBV7-2 to TRBJ2-7; TRBD2 is a possible D gene (7 bases). V dropped 4 bases and J dropped 3 bases, with 19 bases sitting between them. There are 16 residues in the CDR3. Per germline, CDR1 SGHTA and CDR2 FQGNSA. CDR3 bases: TGTGCCAGCAGCTCAAATCCGGGAGGCAGGGGCTACGAGCAGTACTTC. It yields the protein CASSSNPGGRGYEQYF.

The chain couples TRBV9 to TRBJ1-2, with 8 bases matching TRBD1. The CDR3 is 14 residues long. V shed 3 bases, J shed 7 bases, and the junction held 8 bases outside the gene matches. Germline V gene lookup returns CDR1 SGDLS and CDR2 YYNGEE. The CDR3 DNA reads TGTGCCAGCAGCGCGGACAGGGTAAAAGGTGGCTACACCTTC. Amino acids: CASSADRVKGGYTF.

This sequence joins TRBV7-9 and TRBJ1-1; unclear D gene. Deletions cut 1 base from V and 7 bases from J, with 7 bases between. The germline CDR1 and CDR2 sequences are SEHNR and FQNEAQ (reference sequence). This CDR3 spans 12 amino acids. CDR3 in DNA: TGTGCCAGCAGCTTAGTGCCGGGTGAAGCTTTCTTT. Protein: CASSLVPGEAFF.

The chain combines TRBV7-6 with TRBJ2-3; no reliable D call. CDR1 and CDR2 (germline): SGHVS, FNYEAQ. The CDR3 is 14 residues long. V lost 2 bases, J lost 1 base, and 7 bases lay in between. The CDR3 reads CASSLSTGTDTQYF. For the CDR3, the DNA is TGTGCCAGCAGCTTATCAACAGGCACAGATACGCAGTATTTT.

The rearrangement uses TRBV30 and TRBJ1-5; no clear D gene. The CDR3 contains 13 residues. Germline CDR1 is GTSNPN and CDR2 is SVGIG (reference sequence). V was cut by 2 bases and J by 7 bases, with 12 bases left in between. The CDR3 nucleotides read TGTGCCTGGAGTTCCTACACCGGGCAGCCCCAGCATTTT. Translating it yields CAWSSYTGQPQHF. Full variable domain (rest looked up from reference TRBV30 and TRBJ1-5): SQTIHQWPATLVQPVGSPLSLECTVEGTSNPNLYWYRQAAGRGLQLLFYSVGIGQISSEVPQNLSASRPQDRQFILSSKKLLLSDSGFYLCAWSSYTGQPQHFGDGTRLSIL.

This chain links TRBV28 with TRBJ1-4; TRBD1 agrees at 9 bases. The CDR3 extends over 15 amino acids. The J segment lost 13 bases and the V segment lost 2 bases, leaving 11 bases of the junction unmatched. Germline V gives CDR1 MDHEN, CDR2 SYDVKM. Here the CDR3 reads CASSLKTGGTSGLFF. DNA of the CDR3: TGTGCCAGCAGTTTAAAGACAGGGGGTACCTCAGGACTGTTTTTT.

Written as DNA, the CDR3 is TGTGCCAGCAGCTCCCGGGACAGGGGGCTGTACGCTGAAGCTTTCTTT. Its translation is CASSSRDRGLYAEAFF. V usage is TRBV11-1 and J usage is TRBJ1-1, with 12 nucleotides matching TRBD1. Germline-derived CDR1 and CDR2 are SGHAT and FQDESV (reference sequence). This CDR3 contains 16 residues. The J segment lost 6 bases and the V segment lost 4 bases, leaving 9 bases of the junction unmatched.

J is TRBJ1-6 and V is TRBV4-2; D remains unclear. The CDR3 runs 15 residues. Per the germline V gene, CDR1 is LGHNA and CDR2 is YNFKEQ. V shed 0 bases and J shed 10 bases, with 13 bases lying between them. The CDR3, as DNA: TGTGCCAGCAGCCAAGAGAGCCCAGGAGGGTCACCCCTCCACTTT. Encoded protein: CASSQESPGGSPLHF.

The chain has TRBV28 and TRBJ1-3; TRBD1 matches 8 bases. The germline CDR1 and CDR2 sequences are MDHEN and SYDVKM. With 7 bases clipped from V and 2 bases from J, the junction kept 7 bases outside the gene matches. This CDR3 region has 15 residues. The CDR3 bases are TGTGCCAGCAACCCACAGGGGGAGCCTGGAAACACCATATATTTT. Its protein is CASNPQGEPGNTIYF.

The chain has TRBV4-2 and TRBJ1-4; TRBD1 matches at 7 bases. Germline CDR1 LGHNA, CDR2 YNFKEQ. The CDR3 length is 14 residues. V trimming: 1 base; J trimming: 5 bases; junction bases outside the gene matches: 1. The CDR3 here is CASSQVQGNEKLFF. CDR3 in DNA: TGTGCCAGCAGCCAAGTACAGGGGAATGAAAAACTGTTTTTT.

About this clone itself: This CDR3 is also generated by other DNA sequences in the sample. The chain uses TRBV5-1 and TRBJ2-1; 11 bases match TRBD2. This CDR3 region has 16 residues. V shed 4 bases and J 2 bases; nucleotides not matched to a gene: 5. Per the germline V gene, CDR1 is SGHRS and CDR2 is YFSETQ. The CDR3 loop reads CASSLTSGGTYNEQFF. Written as DNA, the CDR3 is TGCGCCAGCAGCCTAACTAGCGGGGGCACCTACAATGAGCAGTTCTTC.

In its sample, this clone was seen once. V usage is TRBV7-8 and J usage is TRBJ1-5; maybe TRBD1 (5 bases). The CDR3 length is 15 residues. CDR1 is SGHVS and CDR2 is FQNEAQ in the germline V gene. V lost 1 base to trimming and J lost 3 bases, with 10 bases between them. CDR3 sequence (DNA): TGTGCCAGCAGCTTAGTCAGGGCCCTCAATCAGCCCCAGCATTTT. It specifies CASSLVRALNQPQHF. The full variable domain, completed using reference TRBV7-8 and TRBJ1-5, is GAGVSQSPRYKVAKRGQDVALRCDPISGHVSLFWYQQALGQGPEFLTYFQNEAQLDKSGLPSDRFFAERPEGSVSTLKIQRTQQEDSAVYLCASSLVRALNQPQHFGDGTRLSIL.

Only one count was recorded for this clone. CDR3 region: CASSLTGEWGETQYF. CDR3 nucleotide sequence: TGTGCCAGCAGTCTGACAGGGGAGTGGGGGGAGACCCAGTACTTC. The chain uses TRBV5-5 and TRBJ2-5; 8 nucleotides agree with TRBD1. V shed 5 bases, J shed 5 bases, and the junction held 11 bases outside the gene matches. Germline V CDR1 and CDR2: SGHKS, YYEKEE (reference sequence). This CDR3 is 15 amino acids long.

This sequence joins TRBV5-1 and TRBJ2-1; unclear D gene. Germline V lookup: CDR1 SGHRS, CDR2 YFSETQ. This CDR3 has 15 amino acids. The V end was cut by 0 bases, the J end by 2 bases, with 9 bases between. The CDR3 nucleotides read TGCGCCAGCAGCTTGGCCTCCTTCGCCTACAATGAGCAGTTCTTC. Translating it yields CASSLASFAYNEQFF.

This chain links TRBV5-1 with TRBJ2-3; no clear D. V was shortened by 0 bases and J by 5 bases, with 10 bases between the two germline ends. Germline CDR1 reads SGHRS; CDR2 reads YFSETQ. The CDR3 has 14 residues. As DNA, the CDR3 is TGCGCCAGCAGCTTGGTTCAGGTTAGAGATACGCAGTATTTT. It encodes CASSLVQVRDTQYF.

The chain is built from TRBV12-3 or TRBV12-4 and TRBJ2-5, with a possible D match to TRBD2 (5 bases). CDR3 size: 13 residues. The germline V and J ends were trimmed by 3 bases and 5 bases, with 10 bases remaining between them. CDR3: CASSFGSVETQYF. CDR3 sequence (DNA): TGTGCCAGCAGTTTCGGTAGCGTCGAGACCCAGTACTTC.